This TCR beta chain was documented in a study of T cell responses to AZD1222 COVID-19 vaccine. The study's findings and limits: Only five or six AZD1222 recipients were seropositive at baseline. Every sample of the repertoires postdated the peak T cell response. The breadth and depth of Spike-specific TCRs increased once two AZD1222 doses had been given.

The protocol was immunoSEQ multiplex PCR, while the TCRdb copy is restricted to in-frame clones and leaves out a portion. Here the sample spans 180,000 or so clones, approximately 95% being singletons. The CDR3 length is 15 residues. J was trimmed by 3 bases and V by 4 bases; bases with no gene match: 5. Germline values: CDR1 MGHRA, CDR2 YSYEKL. This clone occurred once. Antigen specificity is unknown. This sequence joins TRBV4-1 and TRBJ2-3; 9 bases agree with TRBD1. This sequence originates from an adult who received the AZD1222 COVID-19 vaccine. This material consisted of peripheral blood, taken 28 days after the second AZD1222 dose. In nucleotides, the CDR3 is TGCGCCAGCAGCCGACGGACAGGGGCGACAGATACGCAGTATTTT. It encodes CASSRRTGATDTQYF.